The 6 T cell receptor beta chains given below trace back to one sample, sequenced in a study of radiation and T cells in renal cell carcinoma. The time point here: baseline pretreatment blood. Treatment denoted: 15 Gy SBRT to primary tumor, nephrectomy 4 weeks later. Clones were read by immunoSEQ multiplex PCR, and TCRdb kept only the in-frame ones, dropping some. The top ten clones hold around 25% of a sample with some 150,000 clones, roughly 80% of them seen once. Specimen: blood, collected from a patient whose treatment included radiotherapy and nephrectomy. The receptors shown here come from a woman between 45 and 65 years old with renal cell carcinoma.

The chain couples TRBV28 to TRBJ1-4; D gene ambiguous. V was clipped by 3 bases and J by 2 bases, with 7 bases between them. From germline, CDR1 is MDHEN and CDR2 SYDVKM. This CDR3 has 14 amino acids. This CDR3 reads CASSFSTTNEKLFF. CDR3 DNA sequence: TGTGCCAGCAGTTTCTCCACCACTAATGAAAAACTGTTTTTT.

The chain carries TRBV7-2 and TRBJ1-5; no definite D call. This CDR3 contains 13 residues. The V end was cut by 0 bases, the J end by 7 bases, with 7 bases between. The germline V gene encodes CDR1 SGHTA and CDR2 FQGNSA. CDR3 in amino acids: CASSLAQGQPQHF. CDR3 DNA: TGTGCCAGCAGCTTAGCCCAAGGACAGCCCCAGCATTTT.

The chain links TRBV6-5 to TRBJ1-2; 7 positions agree with TRBD1. This CDR3 comprises 15 residues. V shed 4 bases and J 4 bases; nucleotides not matched to a gene: 9. Germline assignment: CDR1 MNHEY and CDR2 SVGAGI. The CDR3 coding sequence is TGTGCCAGCAGTTTTCAGACAGGGTTAGGCTATGGCTACACCTTC. Translated: CASSFQTGLGYGYTF.

The chain combines TRBV21-1 with TRBJ2-1; TRBD1 was called by the table and not checked on the DNA. TRBV21-1 is described as a pseudogene. This CDR3 is built from 15 residues. The CDR3, as DNA: TGTGCCAGGGCCCCGACAGAAATCGTCTACAATGAGCAGTTCTTC. This sequence encodes CARAPTEIVYNEQFF.

The V gene is TRBV27, the J gene TRBJ1-5; D uncertain. Trimming stripped 6 bases from V and 0 bases from J, with 9 bases between. The CDR3 runs to 14 residues. In germline, CDR1 is MNHEY, CDR2 SMNVEV (reference sequence). The chain's CDR3 is CASSSFPSNQPQHF. As DNA, the CDR3 is TGTGCCAGCAGCTCCTTCCCTAGCAATCAGCCCCAGCATTTT.

This chain uses TRBV7-9 with TRBJ2-1; TRBD2 matches at 8 bases. The germline gives CDR1 SEHNR, CDR2 FQNEAQ (reference sequence). J was trimmed by 8 bases and V by 1 base; bases with no gene match: 7. CDR3 length: 15 amino acids. The CDR3 sequence: CASSLGAGREDEQFF. CDR3 bases: TGTGCCAGCAGCTTAGGGGCCGGGCGGGAGGATGAGCAGTTCTTC. Based on the CDR3 plus reference TRBV7-9 and TRBJ2-1, the full variable domain is DTGVSQNPRHKITKRGQNVTFRCDPISEHNRLYWYRQTLGQGPEFLTYFQNEAQLEKSRLLSDRFSAERPKGSFSTLEIQRTEQGDSAMYLCASSLGAGREDEQFFGPGTRLTVL.